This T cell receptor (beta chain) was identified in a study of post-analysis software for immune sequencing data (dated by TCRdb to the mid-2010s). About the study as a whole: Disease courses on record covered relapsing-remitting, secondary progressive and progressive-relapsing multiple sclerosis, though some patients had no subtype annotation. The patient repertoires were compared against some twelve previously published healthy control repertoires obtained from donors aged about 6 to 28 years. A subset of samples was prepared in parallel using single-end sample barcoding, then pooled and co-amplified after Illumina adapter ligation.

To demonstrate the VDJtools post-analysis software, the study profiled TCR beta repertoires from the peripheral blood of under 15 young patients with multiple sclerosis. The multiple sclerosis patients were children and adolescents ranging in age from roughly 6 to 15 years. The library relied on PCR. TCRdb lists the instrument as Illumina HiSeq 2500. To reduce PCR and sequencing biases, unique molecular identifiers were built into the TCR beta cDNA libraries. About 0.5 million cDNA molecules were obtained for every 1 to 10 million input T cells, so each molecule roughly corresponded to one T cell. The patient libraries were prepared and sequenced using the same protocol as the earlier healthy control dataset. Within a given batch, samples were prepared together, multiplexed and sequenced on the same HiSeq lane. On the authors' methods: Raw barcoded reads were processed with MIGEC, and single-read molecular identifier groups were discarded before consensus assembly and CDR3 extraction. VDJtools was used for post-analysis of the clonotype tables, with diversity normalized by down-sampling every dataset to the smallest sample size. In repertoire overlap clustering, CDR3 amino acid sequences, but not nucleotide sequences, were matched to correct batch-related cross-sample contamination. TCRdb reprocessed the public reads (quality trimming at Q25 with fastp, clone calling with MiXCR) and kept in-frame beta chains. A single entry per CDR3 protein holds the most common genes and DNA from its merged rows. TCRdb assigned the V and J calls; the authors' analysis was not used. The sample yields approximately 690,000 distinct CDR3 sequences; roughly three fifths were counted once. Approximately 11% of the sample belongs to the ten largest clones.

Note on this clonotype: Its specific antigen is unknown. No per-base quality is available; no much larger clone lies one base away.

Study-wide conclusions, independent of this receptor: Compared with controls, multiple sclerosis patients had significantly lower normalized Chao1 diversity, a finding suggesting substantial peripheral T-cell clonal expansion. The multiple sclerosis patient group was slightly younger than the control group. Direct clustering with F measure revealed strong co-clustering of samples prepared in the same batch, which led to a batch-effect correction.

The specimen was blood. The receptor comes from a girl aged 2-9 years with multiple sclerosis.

The sequenced DNA is TGTGCCAGCAGTTGGGGACTCCACTACGAGCAGTACTTC. This codes for CASSWGLHYEQYF. The rearrangement joined TRBV28 to TRBJ2-5; perhaps TRBD2 is the D gene, with 6 bases matching. The end of the DNA is better explained by TRBJ2-7, so the J call may be wrong. The germline V gene provides CDR1 MDHEN and CDR2 SYDVKM. From the cysteine through the phenylalanine, the CDR3 covers 13 amino acids. The DNA shown is the 39-base CDR3, in frame from base 1.